The entry below describes one TCR beta chain. The data are from a study of control samples from healthy donors and cancer patients. The CDR3 has 14 residues. Trimming shortened V by 3 bases and J by 4 bases, and 14 bases separated the two germline ends. CDR1 is SGHRS and CDR2 is YFSETQ in the germline V gene. TCRdb's table, derived via immunoSEQ multiplex PCR, lists solely in-frame clones and lacks some. Of roughly 76,000 clones listed, over 90% are singletons. The source material was blood. The clonotype comes from a woman between 18 and 29 years old in good health. The V call is TRBV5-1, the J call TRBJ2-7, with D perhaps TRBD1 (5 bases). The CDR3 sequence is CASSSTDPLYEQYF. CDR3 in DNA: TGCGCCAGCAGCTCGACAGACCCCTTATACGAGCAGTACTTC. The whole variable domain, remainder taken from reference TRBV5-1 and TRBJ2-7, is KAGVTQTPRYLIKTRGQQVTLSCSPISGHRSVSWYQQTPGQGLQFLFEYFSETQRNKGNFPGRFSGRQFSNSRSEMNVSTLELGDSALYLCASSSTDPLYEQYFGPGTRLTVT.